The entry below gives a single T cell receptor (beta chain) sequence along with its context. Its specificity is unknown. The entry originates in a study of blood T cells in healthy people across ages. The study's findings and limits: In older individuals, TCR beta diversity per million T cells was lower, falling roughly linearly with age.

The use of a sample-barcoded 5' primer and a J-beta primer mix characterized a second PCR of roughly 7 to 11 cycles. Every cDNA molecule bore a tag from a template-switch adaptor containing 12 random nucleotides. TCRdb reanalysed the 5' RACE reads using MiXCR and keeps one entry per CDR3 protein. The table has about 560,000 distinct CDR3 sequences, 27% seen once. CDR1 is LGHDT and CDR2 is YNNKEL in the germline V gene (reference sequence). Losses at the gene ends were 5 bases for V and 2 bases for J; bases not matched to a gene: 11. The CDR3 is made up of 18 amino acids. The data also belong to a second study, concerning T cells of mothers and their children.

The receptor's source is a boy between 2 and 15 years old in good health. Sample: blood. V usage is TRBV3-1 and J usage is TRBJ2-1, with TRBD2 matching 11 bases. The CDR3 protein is CASSSEFLAGGTYNEQFF. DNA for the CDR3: TGTGCCAGCAGCTCTGAATTTTTAGCGGGAGGGACCTACAATGAGCAGTTCTTC.